This T cell receptor (beta chain) derives from a study of blood T cell repertoires in COVID-19. Study-wide context: Sites across the United States, Italy and Spain contributed samples from acute and convalescent COVID-19. T cells, B-cell-depleted T cells, or PBMCs provided the cDNA or gDNA that served as material.

The V end was cut by 0 bases, the J end by 9 bases, with 11 bases between. CDR1 and CDR2 (germline): MNHEY, SVGEGT. CDR3 length: 14 residues. The table came from immunoSEQ multiplex PCR; TCRdb's copy has only in-frame clones and leaves some out. The repertoire holds over 150,000 clones, approximately 80% seen once, with less than 3.5% in the top ten. Source material: peripheral blood. J is TRBJ2-2 and V is TRBV6-2 or TRBV6-3, with D perhaps matching TRBD2 (5 bases). This clonotype was obtained from a woman aged 55-75 years with acute or convalescent COVID-19. Here the CDR3 reads CASSYSLARWELFF. CDR3 DNA: TGTGCCAGCAGTTACTCCTTAGCGAGATGGGAGCTGTTTTTT.